What follows describes a single T cell receptor (beta chain). This sample is part of a study of memory CD4+ T cells and cytomegalovirus serostatus. The sort gate was single viable CD3+CD4+CD8-CD45RO+ cells for memory CD4+ T cells. Donors' CMV status reflects serum IgG against pp150, pp28, p38, p52. Positive selection with CD4 microbeads enriched total CD4+ T cells. The table came from immunoSEQ multiplex PCR; TCRdb's copy has only in-frame clones and leaves some out. The sample shows 50,000 to 75,000 clones, approximately 78% of them seen only once. CDR3 length equals 13 residues. From germline, CDR1 is MNHEY and CDR2 SVGAGI. After removal of 10 bases from V and 4 bases from J, the junction contained 9 bases not matched to a gene.

The V call is TRBV6-5, the J call TRBJ1-2; 7 nucleotides match TRBD1. The sample taken for sequencing was memory CD4+ T cells from blood. This sequence originates from an adult in good health and CMV-seronegative. The CDR3 DNA reads TGTGCCATTGGGGAGGGGGCGAGCTATGGCTACACCTTC. Residues: CAIGEGASYGYTF.